This T cell receptor (beta chain) was captured by sequencing in a study of human T cells and chemical hapten exposure. Across the study: TCR yields differed between samples (mainly from small differences in pooled library volume).

TCRdb used MiXCR to reprocess the RACE reads, holding one entry per CDR3 protein. The sample yields tens of thousands of distinct CDR3 sequences, 9% to 12% seen once. Overall study findings and caveats: Every donor had alopecia, and their immune response may therefore differ from healthy people's. There was a positive correlation between PT1 expanded TCR counts and patch test score.

The CDR3 loop spans 15 amino acids. Unmatched junction bases numbered 10, after V lost 3 bases and J lost 9 bases. Per germline, CDR1 SGHTA and CDR2 FQGNSA. On this clonotype: Its antigen is undetermined.

Time point denoted: patch test 1, 2 weeks after DPC sensitization. Treatment meaning: therapeutic diphenylcyclopropenone sensitization with weekly scalp DPC. Patch tests were applied only after blood draws. This specimen was whole blood, taken in connection with sensitization to the hapten diphenylcyclopropenone (DPC). This clonotype was sampled from a woman aged 50 to 60 with alopecia areata. Some clones in this sample may be carry-over from other donors' samples. The V call is TRBV7-2, the J call TRBJ2-4; TRBD2 agrees at 8 bases. CDR3 amino acids: CASSFESGGPGIQYF. The CDR3 DNA sequence: TGTGCCAGCAGCTTCGAATCGGGAGGGCCGGGCATTCAGTACTTC.